The T cell receptor beta chain under discussion was sequenced for a study of blood T cell repertoires in COVID-19. Background on the study: There were acute and convalescent COVID-19 samples, and they came from the United States, Italy and Spain. The cDNA or gDNA used as material had been derived from T cells, B-cell-depleted T cells, or PBMCs.

Only in-frame clones appear in the TCRdb table, and some are missing; sequencing was by immunoSEQ multiplex PCR. Among roughly 100,000 clones listed, more than 75% were seen once. The CDR3 is 17 residues long. Germline V gives CDR1 LNHDA, CDR2 SQIVND (reference sequence). V was pared by 6 bases and J by 0 bases, with 12 bases of the junction left unmatched. This sequence originates from a man aged 50-60 years with active or convalescent COVID-19. The chain is built from TRBV19 and TRBJ1-1; 8 bases fit TRBD1. What was sequenced was peripheral blood. The CDR3, as DNA: TGTGCCAGTAGCCCCGGACAGGGAAGGTACCTGAACACTGAAGCTTTCTTT. Translation: CASSPGQGRYLNTEAFF.